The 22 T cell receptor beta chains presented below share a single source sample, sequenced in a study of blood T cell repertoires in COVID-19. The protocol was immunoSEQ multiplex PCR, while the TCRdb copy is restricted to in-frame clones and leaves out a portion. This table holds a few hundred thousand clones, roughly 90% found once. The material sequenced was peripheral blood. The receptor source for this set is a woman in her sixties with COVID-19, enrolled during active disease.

The CDR3, as DNA: TGTGCCAGCAGTCACACAGGGGCTGGTTACGAGCAGTACTTC. It translates to CASSHTGAGYEQYF. The chain is built from TRBV6-2 or TRBV6-3 and TRBJ2-7; TRBD1 aligns across 7 bases. Germline CDR1 is MNHEY and CDR2 is SVGEGT. This CDR3 contains 14 residues. V was pared by 5 bases and J by 4 bases, with 8 bases of the junction left unmatched.

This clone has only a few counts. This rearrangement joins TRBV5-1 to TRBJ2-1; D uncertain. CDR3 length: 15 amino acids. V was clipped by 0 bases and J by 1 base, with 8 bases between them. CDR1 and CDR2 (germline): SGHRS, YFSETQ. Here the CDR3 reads CASSLDSRSYNEQFF. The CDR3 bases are TGCGCCAGCAGCTTGGACAGTAGGTCCTACAATGAGCAGTTCTTC.

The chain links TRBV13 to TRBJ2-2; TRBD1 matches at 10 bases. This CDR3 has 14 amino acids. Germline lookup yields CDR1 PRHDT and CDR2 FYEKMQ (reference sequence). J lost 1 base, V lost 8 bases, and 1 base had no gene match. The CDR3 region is CASGQGGNTGELFF. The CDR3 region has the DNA TGTGCCAGCGGACAGGGGGGGAACACCGGGGAGCTGTTTTTT.

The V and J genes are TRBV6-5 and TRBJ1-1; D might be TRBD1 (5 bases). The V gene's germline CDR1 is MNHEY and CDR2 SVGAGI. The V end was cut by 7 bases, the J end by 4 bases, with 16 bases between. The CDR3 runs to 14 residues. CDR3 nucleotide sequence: TGTGCCAGCATCAAGTCAAGGGGTGGCACTGAAGCTTTCTTT. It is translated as CASIKSRGGTEAFF.

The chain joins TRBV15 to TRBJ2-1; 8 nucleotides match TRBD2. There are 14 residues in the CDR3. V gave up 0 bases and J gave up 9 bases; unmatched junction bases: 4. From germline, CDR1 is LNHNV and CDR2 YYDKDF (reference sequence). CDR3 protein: CATSRERLALEQFF. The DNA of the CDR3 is TGTGCCACCAGCAGAGAACGACTAGCGCTTGAGCAGTTCTTC.

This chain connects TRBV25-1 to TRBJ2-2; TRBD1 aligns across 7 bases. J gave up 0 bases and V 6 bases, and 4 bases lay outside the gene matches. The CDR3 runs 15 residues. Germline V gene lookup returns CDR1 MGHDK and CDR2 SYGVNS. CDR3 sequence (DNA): TGTGCCAGCAGGGAGACAGGGACGAACACCGGGGAGCTGTTTTTT. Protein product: CASRETGTNTGELFF.

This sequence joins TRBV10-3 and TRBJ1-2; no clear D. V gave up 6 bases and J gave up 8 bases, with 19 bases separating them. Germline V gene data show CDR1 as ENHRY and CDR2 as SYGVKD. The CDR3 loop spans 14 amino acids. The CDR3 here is CAIRQTLRLKGYTF. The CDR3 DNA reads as TGTGCCATCAGACAGACCCTACGGTTAAAAGGCTACACCTTC.

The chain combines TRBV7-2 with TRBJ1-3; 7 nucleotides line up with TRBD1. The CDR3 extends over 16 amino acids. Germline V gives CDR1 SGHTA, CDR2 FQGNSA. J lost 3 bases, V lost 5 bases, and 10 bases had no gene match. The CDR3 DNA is TGTGCCAGCAGCCCTCTCTTTTGGACAGGTGGAAACACCATATATTTT. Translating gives CASSPLFWTGGNTIYF.

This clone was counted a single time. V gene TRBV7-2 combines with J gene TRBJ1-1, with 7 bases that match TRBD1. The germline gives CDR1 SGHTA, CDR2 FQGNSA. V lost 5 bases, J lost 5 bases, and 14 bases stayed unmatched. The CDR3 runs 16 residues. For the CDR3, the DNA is TGTGCCAGCAGCCCCAGGGTAGGGGGCTTGGAGACTGAAGCTTTCTTT. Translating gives CASSPRVGGLETEAFF.

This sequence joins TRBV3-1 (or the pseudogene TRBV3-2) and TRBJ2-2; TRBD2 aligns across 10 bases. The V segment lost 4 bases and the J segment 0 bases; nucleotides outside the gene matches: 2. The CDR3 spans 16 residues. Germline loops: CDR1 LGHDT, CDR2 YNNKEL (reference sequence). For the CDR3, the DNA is TGTGCCAGCAGCCTAAGCGGGGGGGCGAACACCGGGGAGCTGTTTTTT. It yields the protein CASSLSGGANTGELFF.

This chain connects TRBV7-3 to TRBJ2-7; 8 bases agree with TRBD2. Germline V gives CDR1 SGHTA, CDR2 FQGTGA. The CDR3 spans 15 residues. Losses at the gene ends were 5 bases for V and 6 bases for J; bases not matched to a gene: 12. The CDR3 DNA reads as TGTGCCAGCAGCGCATACGGGGGGGCCGGGTCCGAGCAGTACTTC. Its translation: CASSAYGGAGSEQYF.

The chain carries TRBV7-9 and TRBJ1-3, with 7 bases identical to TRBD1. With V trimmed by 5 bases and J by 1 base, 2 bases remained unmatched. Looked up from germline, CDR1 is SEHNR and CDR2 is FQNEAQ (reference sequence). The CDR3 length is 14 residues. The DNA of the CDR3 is TGTGCCAGCAGCCAGGGGGGATCTGGAAACACCATATATTTT. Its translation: CASSQGGSGNTIYF.

The CDR3 DNA sequence: TGTGCCAGCAGTTCGGACAGGAAAAATTCACCCCTCCACTTT. Protein product: CASSSDRKNSPLHF. The V call is TRBV5-6, the J call TRBJ1-6; 7 bases map to TRBD1. Germline-derived CDR1 and CDR2 are SGHDT and YYEEEE. The CDR3 covers 14 residues. With V trimmed by 5 bases and J by 7 bases, 6 bases remained unmatched. Variable domain in full (rest from reference TRBV5-6 and TRBJ1-6): DAGVTQSPTHLIKTRGQQVTLRCSPKSGHDTVSWYQQALGQGPQFIFQYYEEEERQRGNFPDRFSGHQFPNYSSELNVNALLLGDSALYLCASSSDRKNSPLHFGNGTRLTVT.

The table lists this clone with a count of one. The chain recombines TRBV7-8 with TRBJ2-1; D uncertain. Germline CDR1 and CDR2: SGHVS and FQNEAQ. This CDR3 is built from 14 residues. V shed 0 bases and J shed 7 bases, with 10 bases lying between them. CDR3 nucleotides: TGTGCCAGCAGCTTAGCCGCGGCTACGAATGAGCAGTTCTTC. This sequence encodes CASSLAAATNEQFF.

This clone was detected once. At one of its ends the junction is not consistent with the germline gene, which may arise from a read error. CDR3 in DNA: TGCAGCGTTGAGAGGACAGGGGGCTACCATGAGCAGTTCTTC. Residues: CSVERTGGYHEQFF. The chain joins TRBV29-1 to TRBJ2-1; the match to TRBD1 covers 11 bases. This CDR3 is 14 amino acids long. The V gene's germline CDR1 is SQVTM and CDR2 ANQGSEA.

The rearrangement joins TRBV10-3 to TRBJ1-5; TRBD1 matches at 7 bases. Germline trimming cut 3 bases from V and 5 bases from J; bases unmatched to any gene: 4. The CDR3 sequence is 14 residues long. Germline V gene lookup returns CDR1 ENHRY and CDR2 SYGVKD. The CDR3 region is CAISDTGDHQPQHF. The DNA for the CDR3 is TGTGCCATCAGTGACACAGGGGATCATCAGCCCCAGCATTTT.

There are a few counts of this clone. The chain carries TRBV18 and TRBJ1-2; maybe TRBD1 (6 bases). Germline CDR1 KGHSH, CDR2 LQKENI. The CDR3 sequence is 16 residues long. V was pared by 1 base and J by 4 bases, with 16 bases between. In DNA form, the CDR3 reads TGTGCCAGCTCACCACAAGGACAGCCGAAAGGCTATGGCTACACCTTC. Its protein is CASSPQGQPKGYGYTF.

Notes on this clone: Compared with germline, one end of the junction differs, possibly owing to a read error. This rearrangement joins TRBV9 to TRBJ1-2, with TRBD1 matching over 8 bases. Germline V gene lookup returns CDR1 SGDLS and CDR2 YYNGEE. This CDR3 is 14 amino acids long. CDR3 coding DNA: TGTGCCAGCAGCGGACACAGGGGGGACTATGGCTACATCTTC. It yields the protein CASSGHRGDYGYIF.

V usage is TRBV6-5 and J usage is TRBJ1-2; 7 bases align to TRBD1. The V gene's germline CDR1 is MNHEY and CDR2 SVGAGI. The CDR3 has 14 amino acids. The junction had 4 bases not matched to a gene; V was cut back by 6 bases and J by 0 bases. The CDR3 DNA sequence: TGTGCCAGCAGGAACAGGGGTACTAACTATGGCTACACCTTC. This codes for CASRNRGTNYGYTF.

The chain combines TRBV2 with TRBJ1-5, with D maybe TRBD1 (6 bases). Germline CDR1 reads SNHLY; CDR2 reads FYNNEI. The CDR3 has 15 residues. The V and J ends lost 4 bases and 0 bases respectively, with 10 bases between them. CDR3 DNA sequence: TGTGCCAGCAGTGCTGACAGGCATAGCAATCAGCCCCAGCATTTT. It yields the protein CASSADRHSNQPQHF. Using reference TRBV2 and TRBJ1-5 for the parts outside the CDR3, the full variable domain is EPEVTQTPSHQVTQMGQEVILRCVPISNHLYFYWYRQILGQKVEFLVSFYNNEISEKSEIFDDQFSVERPDGSNFTLKIRSTKLEDSAMYFCASSADRHSNQPQHFGDGTRLSIL.

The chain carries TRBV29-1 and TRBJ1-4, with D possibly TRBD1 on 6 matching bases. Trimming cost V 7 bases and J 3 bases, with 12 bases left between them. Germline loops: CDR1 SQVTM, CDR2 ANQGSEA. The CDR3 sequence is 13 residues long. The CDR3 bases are TGCAGCGCTAGGGAGGGGGCTAATGAAAAACTGTTTTTT. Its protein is CSAREGANEKLFF.

The CDR3 sequence is CASSQGGGFPYNEQFF. CDR3 DNA sequence: TGTGCCAGCAGCCAAGGTGGCGGGTTTCCCTACAATGAGCAGTTCTTC. The rearrangement joins TRBV4-2 to TRBJ2-1; possible D gene TRBD2, 5 bases. Germline V gene sequence: CDR1 LGHNA, CDR2 YNFKEQ. V lost 1 base and J lost 2, with 12 bases in between. The length of the CDR3 is 16 residues.